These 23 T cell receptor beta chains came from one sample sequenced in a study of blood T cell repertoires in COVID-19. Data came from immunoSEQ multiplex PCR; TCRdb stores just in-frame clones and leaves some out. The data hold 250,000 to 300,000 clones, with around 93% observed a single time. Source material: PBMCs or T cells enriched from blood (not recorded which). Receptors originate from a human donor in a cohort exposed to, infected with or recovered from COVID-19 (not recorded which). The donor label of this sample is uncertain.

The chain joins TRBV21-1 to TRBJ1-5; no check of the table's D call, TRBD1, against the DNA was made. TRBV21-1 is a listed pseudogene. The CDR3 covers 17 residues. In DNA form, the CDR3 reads TGTGCCAGCAGCAAAGGGAGGGGGCACTCCCACAATCAGCCCCAGCATTTT. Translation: CASSKGRGHSHNQPQHF.

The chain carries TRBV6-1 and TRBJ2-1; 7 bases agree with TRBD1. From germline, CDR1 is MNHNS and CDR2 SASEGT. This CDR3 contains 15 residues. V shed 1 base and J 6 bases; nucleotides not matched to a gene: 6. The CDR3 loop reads CASSEVTGAFNEQFF. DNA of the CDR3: TGTGCCAGCAGTGAAGTCACAGGGGCCTTCAATGAGCAGTTCTTC.

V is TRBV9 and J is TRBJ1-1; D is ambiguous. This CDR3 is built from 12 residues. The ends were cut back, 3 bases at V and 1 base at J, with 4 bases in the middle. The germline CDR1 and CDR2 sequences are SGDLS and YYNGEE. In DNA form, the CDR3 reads TGTGCCAGCAGCGGGGCGAACACTGAAGCTTTCTTT. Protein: CASSGANTEAFF.

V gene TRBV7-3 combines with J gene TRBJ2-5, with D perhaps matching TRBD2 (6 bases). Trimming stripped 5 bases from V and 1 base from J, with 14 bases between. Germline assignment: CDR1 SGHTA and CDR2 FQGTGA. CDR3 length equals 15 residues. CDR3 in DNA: TGTGCCAGCAGCCTTCGGGGGTCGGGCCAAGAGACCCAGTACTTC. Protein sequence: CASSLRGSGQETQYF.

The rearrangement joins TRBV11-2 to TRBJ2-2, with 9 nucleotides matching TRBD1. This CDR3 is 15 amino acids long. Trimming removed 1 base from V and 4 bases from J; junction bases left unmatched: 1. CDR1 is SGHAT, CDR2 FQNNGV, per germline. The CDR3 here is CASSLGTGATGELFF. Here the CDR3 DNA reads TGTGCCAGCAGCTTAGGGACAGGGGCCACCGGGGAGCTGTTTTTT.

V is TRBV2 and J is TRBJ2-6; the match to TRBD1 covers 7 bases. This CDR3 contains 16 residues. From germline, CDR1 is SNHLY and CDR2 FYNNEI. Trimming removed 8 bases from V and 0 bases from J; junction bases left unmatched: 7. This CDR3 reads CASEDRRPSGANVLTF. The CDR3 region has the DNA TGTGCCAGCGAGGACAGGCGGCCCTCTGGGGCCAACGTCCTGACTTTC.

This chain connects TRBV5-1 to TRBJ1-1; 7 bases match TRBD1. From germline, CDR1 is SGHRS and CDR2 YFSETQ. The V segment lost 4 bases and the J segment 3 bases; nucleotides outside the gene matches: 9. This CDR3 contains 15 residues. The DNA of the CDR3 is TGCGCCAGCAGCCTACGACAGGGCAGGGACACTGAAGCTTTCTTT. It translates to CASSLRQGRDTEAFF.

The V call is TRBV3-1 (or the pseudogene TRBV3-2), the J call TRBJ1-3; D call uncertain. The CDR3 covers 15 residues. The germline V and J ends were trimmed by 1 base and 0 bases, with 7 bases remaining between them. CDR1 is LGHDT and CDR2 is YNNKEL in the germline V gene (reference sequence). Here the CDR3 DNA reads TGTGCCAGCAGCCAAGGCGATATCTCTGGAAACACCATATATTTT. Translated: CASSQGDISGNTIYF.

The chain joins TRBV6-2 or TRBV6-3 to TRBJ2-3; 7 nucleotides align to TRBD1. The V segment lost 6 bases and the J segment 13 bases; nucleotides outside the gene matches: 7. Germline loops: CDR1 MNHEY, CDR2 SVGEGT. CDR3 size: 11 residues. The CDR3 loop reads CASSLSGQKYF. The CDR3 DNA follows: TGTGCCAGCAGCCTTTCGGGACAGAAGTATTTT.

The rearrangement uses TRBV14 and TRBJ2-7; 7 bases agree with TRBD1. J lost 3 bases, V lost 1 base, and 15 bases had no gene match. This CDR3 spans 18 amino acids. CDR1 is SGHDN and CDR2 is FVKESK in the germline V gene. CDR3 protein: CASSQVATTGDVYYEQYF. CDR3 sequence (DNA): TGTGCCAGCAGCCAAGTGGCAACCACAGGGGACGTTTACTACGAGCAGTACTTC.

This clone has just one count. CDR3 DNA: TGTGCCACCAGACAGCCCCAGGGGGGAGGCTCTGGGGCCAACGTCCTGACTTTC. Translation: CATRQPQGGGSGANVLTF. This chain joins TRBV24-1 and TRBJ2-6; a weak D match, TRBD1 (7 bases). Germline assignment: CDR1 KGHDR and CDR2 SFDVKD. CDR3 length equals 18 residues. The V end lost 7 bases, the J end lost 0 bases, and 18 bases lay between the germline ends.

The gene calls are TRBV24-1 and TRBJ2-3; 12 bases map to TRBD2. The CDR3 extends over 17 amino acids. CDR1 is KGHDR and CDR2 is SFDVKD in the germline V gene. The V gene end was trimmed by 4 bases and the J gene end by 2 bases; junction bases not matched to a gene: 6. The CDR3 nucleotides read TGTGCCACCAGTGACCCCACTAGCGGGGGGACCACAGATACGCAGTATTTT. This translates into CATSDPTSGGTTDTQYF.

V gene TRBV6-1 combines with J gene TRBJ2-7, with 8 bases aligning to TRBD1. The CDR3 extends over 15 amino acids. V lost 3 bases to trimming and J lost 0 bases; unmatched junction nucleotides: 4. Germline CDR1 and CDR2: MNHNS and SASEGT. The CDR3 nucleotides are TGTGCCAGCAGTGATGCGGGACAGGTCTCCTACGAGCAGTACTTC. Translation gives CASSDAGQVSYEQYF.

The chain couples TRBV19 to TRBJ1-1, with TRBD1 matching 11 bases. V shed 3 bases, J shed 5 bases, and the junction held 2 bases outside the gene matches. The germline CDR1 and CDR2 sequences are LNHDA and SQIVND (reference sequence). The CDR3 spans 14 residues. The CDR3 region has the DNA TGTGCCAGTAGTATCGGGACAGGGGGGACTGAAGCTTTCTTT. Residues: CASSIGTGGTEAFF.

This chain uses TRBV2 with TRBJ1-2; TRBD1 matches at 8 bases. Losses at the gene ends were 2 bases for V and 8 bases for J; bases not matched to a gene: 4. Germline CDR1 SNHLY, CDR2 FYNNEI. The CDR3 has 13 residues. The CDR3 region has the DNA TGTGCCAGCAGTGAACTGGCAGGGGGCGGCTACACCTTC. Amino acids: CASSELAGGGYTF.

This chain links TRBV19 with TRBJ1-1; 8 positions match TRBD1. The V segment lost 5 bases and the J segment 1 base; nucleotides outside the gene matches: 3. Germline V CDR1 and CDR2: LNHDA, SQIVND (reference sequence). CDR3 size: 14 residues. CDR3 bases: TGTGCCAGTAGTCCTGGGACAGGGAACACTGAAGCTTTCTTT. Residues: CASSPGTGNTEAFF.

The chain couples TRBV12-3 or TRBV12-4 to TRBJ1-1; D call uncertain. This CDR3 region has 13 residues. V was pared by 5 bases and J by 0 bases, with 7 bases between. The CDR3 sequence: CASSNKLNTEAFF. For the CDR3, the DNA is TGTGCCAGCAGTAATAAGCTGAACACTGAAGCTTTCTTT.

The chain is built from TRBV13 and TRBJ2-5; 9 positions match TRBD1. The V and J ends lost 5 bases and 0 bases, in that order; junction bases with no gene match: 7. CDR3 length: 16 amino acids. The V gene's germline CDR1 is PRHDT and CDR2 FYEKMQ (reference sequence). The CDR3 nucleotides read TGTGCCAGCAGCGAGGGGACAGGGAAGTACCAAGAGACCCAGTACTTC. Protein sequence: CASSEGTGKYQETQYF.

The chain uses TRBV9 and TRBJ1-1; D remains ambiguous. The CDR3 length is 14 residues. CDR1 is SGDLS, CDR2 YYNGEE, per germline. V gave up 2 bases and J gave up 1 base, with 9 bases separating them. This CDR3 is CASSVRSTNTEAFF. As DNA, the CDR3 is TGTGCCAGCAGCGTGAGGAGCACGAACACTGAAGCTTTCTTT.

CDR3 residues: CASSSWDRGNTIYF. In nucleotides, the CDR3 is TGTGCCAGCAGCTCGTGGGACAGGGGCAACACCATATATTTT. This chain links TRBV7-9 with TRBJ1-3; 10 positions agree with TRBD1. Germline V lookup: CDR1 SEHNR, CDR2 FQNEAQ (reference sequence). The CDR3 loop spans 14 amino acids. The V segment lost 4 bases and the J segment 7 bases; nucleotides outside the gene matches: 4.

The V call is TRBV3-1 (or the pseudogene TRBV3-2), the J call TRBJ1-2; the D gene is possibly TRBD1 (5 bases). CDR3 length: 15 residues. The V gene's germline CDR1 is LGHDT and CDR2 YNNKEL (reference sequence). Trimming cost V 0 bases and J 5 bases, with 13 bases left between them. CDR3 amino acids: CASSQDQRTPYGYTF. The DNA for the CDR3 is TGTGCCAGCAGCCAAGATCAAAGGACACCTTATGGCTACACCTTC.

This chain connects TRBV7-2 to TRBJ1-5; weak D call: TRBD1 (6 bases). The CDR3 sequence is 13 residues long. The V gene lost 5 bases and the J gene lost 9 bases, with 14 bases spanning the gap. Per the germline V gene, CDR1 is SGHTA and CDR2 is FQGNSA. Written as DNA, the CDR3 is TGTGCCAGCAGCCCGGACAGCCCTGGGCCCCAGCATTTT. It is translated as CASSPDSPGPQHF.

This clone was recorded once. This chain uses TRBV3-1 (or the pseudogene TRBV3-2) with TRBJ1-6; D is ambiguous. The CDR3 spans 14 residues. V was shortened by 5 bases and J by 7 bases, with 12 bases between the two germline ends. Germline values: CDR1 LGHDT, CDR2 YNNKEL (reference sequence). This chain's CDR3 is CASSRGPANSPLHF. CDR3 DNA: TGTGCCAGCAGCAGAGGGCCGGCGAATTCACCCCTCCACTTT.